This TCR beta chain was identified during a study of chemoradiotherapy in HPV16-positive cancers. Using immunoSEQ multiplex PCR, the repertoire was profiled, and TCRdb retains in-frame clones only, with some absent. The data hold 40,000 to 60,000 clones, with more than 90% observed a single time. Trimming took off 3 bases at V and 5 bases at J, with 25 bases between the two ends. The CDR3 is made up of 18 amino acids. Per the germline V gene, CDR1 is LGHNA and CDR2 is YSLEER. The sample in question was blood, obtained from a patient who underwent chemoradiotherapy. This chain uses TRBV4-3 with TRBJ1-2; TRBD1 is a possible D gene (5 bases). The receptor was isolated from a human donor with HPV-associated anogenital cancer. The DNA of the CDR3 is TGCGCCAGCAGCCAGGAAACGCCCGAGGCGGTGAGGGGATATGGCTACACCTTC. Translation: CASSQETPEAVRGYGYTF.